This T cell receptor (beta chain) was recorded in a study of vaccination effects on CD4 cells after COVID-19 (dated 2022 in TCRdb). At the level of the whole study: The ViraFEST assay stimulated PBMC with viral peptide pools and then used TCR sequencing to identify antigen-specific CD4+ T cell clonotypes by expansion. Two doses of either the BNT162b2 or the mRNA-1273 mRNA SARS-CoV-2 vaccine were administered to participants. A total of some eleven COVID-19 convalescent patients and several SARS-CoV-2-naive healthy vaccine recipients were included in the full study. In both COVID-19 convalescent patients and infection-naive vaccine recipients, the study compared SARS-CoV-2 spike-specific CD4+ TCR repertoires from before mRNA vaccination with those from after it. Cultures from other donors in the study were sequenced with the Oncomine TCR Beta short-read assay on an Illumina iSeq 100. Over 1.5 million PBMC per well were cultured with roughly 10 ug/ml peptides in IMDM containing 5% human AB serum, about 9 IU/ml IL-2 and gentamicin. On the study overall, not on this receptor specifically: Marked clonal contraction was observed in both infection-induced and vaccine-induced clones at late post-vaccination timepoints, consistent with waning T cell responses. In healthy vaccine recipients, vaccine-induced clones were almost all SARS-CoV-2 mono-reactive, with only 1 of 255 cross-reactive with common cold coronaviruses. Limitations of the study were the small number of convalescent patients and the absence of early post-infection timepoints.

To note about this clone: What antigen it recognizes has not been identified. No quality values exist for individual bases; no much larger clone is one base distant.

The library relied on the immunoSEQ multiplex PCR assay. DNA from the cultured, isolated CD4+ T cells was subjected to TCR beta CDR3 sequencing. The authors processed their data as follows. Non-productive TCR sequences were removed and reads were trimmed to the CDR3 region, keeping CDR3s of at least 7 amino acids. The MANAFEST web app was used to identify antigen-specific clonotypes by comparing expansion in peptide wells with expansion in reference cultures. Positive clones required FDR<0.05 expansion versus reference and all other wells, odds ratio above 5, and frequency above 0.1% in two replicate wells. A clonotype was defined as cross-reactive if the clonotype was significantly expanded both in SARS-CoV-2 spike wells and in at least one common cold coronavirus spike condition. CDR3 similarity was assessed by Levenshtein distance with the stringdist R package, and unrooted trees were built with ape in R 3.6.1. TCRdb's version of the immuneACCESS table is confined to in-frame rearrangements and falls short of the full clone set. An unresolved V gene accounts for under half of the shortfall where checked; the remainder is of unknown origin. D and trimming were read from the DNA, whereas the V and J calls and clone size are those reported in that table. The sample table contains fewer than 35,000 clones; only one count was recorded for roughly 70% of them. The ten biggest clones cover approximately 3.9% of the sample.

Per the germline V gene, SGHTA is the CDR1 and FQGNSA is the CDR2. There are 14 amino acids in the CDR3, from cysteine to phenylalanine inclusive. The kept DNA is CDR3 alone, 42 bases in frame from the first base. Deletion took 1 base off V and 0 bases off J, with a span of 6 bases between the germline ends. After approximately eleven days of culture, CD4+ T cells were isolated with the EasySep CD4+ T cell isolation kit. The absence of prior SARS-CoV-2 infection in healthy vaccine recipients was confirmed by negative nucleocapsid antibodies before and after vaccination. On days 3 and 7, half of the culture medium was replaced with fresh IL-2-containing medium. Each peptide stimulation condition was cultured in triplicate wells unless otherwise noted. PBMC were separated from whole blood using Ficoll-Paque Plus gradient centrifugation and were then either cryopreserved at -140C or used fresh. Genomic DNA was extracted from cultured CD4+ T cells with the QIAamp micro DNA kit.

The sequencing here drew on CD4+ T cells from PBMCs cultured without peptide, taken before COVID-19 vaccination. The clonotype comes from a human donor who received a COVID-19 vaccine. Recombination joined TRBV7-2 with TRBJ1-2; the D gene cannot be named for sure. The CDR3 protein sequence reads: CASSLDTTNYGYTF. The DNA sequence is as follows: TGTGCCAGCAGCTTAGACACCACTAACTATGGCTACACCTTC.